This T cell receptor beta chain was captured in a study of shared clonotypes between healthy human individuals. Across the whole study: The cohort comprised a couple of women and a few men. Their ages spanned 18 to 49 years.

General study points: Genetic and exposure-history diversity was limited by the small donor number. Tissue TCR repertoires likely differ from these blood-only repertoires.

The CDR3 has 15 residues. Germline V lookup: CDR1 SNHLY, CDR2 FYNNEI. The ends lost 6 bases at V and 8 bases at J; junction bases unmatched: 7. Points on this clone: Its target is not known. Other nucleotide sequences in the sample specify the same CDR3.

Clones were sequenced by immunoSEQ multiplex PCR, and TCRdb holds only the in-frame ones, with some missing. Altogether around 340,000 clones are present, over 70% being singletons, with the ten largest covering 8.5% to 12%. The rearrangement uses TRBV2 and TRBJ2-1; 13 nucleotides match TRBD2. This receptor was identified in a man aged 25-45 years in good health. The sample comprised memory CD4+ T cells sorted from blood. The subset was: CD45RA-negative fraction. CDR3 nucleotides: TGTGCCAGCAGGAGACTAGCGGGAGGAGGCGATGAGCAGTTCTTC. This sequence encodes CASRRLAGGGDEQFF.